This T cell receptor (beta chain) was profiled in a study of beta chain features in type 1 diabetes. For the study at large: All of the samples together had more than 95 million sorted cells examined.

Whole-study findings and limits: Patients showed naive, central memory and Treg TCRB repertoires that appeared more similar than those of healthy donors. The VDJ junctions of type 1 diabetes patients carried fewer insertions and more deletions.

For this clone: The target antigen is unknown.

CDR1 and CDR2 from the germline V gene are SGDLS and YYNGEE. This CDR3 has 13 amino acids. V shed 3 bases and J shed 5 bases, with 9 bases lying between them. Sequencing targeted expressed TCRB transcripts, as all isolated RNA had been reverse transcribed. Repertoires were generated with immunoSEQ multiplex PCR, while TCRdb's copy carries only in-frame clones and drops some. This table has under 500,000 clones, approximately 31% appearing once. This chain joins TRBV9 and TRBJ1-5; D may be TRBD1 (6 bases). The TCR comes from a man aged 18 to 29 in good health. The specimen was naive CD4+ T cells from blood. CDR3 protein: CASSEDSYQPQHF. CDR3 coding DNA: TGTGCCAGCAGCGAGGACAGTTATCAGCCCCAGCATTTT.